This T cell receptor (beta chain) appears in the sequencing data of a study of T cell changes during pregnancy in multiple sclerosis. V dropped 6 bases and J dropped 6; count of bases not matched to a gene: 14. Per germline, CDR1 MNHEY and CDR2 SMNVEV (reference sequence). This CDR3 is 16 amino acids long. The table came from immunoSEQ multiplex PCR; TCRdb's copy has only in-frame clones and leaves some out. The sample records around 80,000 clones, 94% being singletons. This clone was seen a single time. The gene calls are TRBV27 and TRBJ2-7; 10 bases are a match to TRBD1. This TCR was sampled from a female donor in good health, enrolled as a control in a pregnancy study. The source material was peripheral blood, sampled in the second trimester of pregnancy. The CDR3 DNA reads TGTGCCAGCAGCATAGTAACGGGACAGGGGTTTGGCGAGCAGTACTTC. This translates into CASSIVTGQGFGEQYF.